The present entry profiles one TCR beta chain with its context. Its antigen is unknown. Alongside a J-beta primer mix, a sample-barcoded 5' primer served in a second PCR lasting about 7 to 12 cycles. From the 5' RACE reads, TCRdb called clonotypes with MiXCR, one entry per CDR3 protein. The table records approximately 1.5 million distinct CDR3 sequences, approximately 39% of them present only once. The sample is drawn from a study of blood T cells in healthy people across ages. Points from the study as a whole: Shifts in expanded clonotypes may have been confounded by donor CMV status, which was unknown. Since the PBMCs were unsorted, naive and antigen-experienced cells could not be conclusively compared.

The CDR3 consists of 15 residues. With V trimmed by 4 bases and J by 3 bases, 5 bases remained unmatched. From germline, CDR1 is LGHNA and CDR2 YSLEER. Sequenced material: blood. V usage is TRBV4-3 and J usage is TRBJ2-1; 8 bases are shared with TRBD2. The source is a woman aged 18-35 years in good health. As DNA, the CDR3 is TGCGCCAGCAGCCCCCGGGAGGGGCGCTACAATGAGCAGTTCTTC. Protein product: CASSPREGRYNEQFF.